This T cell receptor beta chain was captured by sequencing in a study of PD-1 and CTLA-4 blockade in melanoma (dated by TCRdb to about 2021). Regarding the study in general: In patients with melanoma, the researchers looked at the effects of CTLA-4 blockade versus PD-1 blockade on the CD8 T cell response that was melanoma-reactive.

On this clone itself: It lacks a known antigen. No quality values exist for individual bases; no much larger clone is one base distant.

Based on the germline V gene (reference sequence), the CDR1 and CDR2 sequences are MNHEY and SMNVEV. The V and J ends are trimmed by 5 bases and 2 bases, leaving 15 bases between them. The CDR3 spans 16 residues, from the cysteine through the phenylalanine. Of the read, only the CDR3 DNA is kept; its 48 bases are in frame from base 1. The receptor library was made with the immunoSEQ multiplex PCR assay. Here the immuneACCESS table is served through TCRdb, limited to in-frame sequences with V and J called. Missing clones are a known gap in these copies; in checked studies unresolved V genes cover under half, and the rest lacks a known reason. This sample is represented by about 16,000 clones; approximately 70% of them were singletons. Clones ranked in the top ten supply about 14% of the sample.

The rearrangement combines TRBV27 with TRBJ2-2; possibly the D gene is TRBD1, per 6 matching bases. The sample in question was CD8+ T cells from peripheral blood, obtained from a patient given anti-PD-1 treatment. This clonotype was sampled from a human donor with melanoma. The DNA sequence follows: TGTGCCAGCAGTCGACCAGGGGCGATAAACACCGGGGAGCTGTTTTTT. Its amino acids are CASSRPGAINTGELFF.